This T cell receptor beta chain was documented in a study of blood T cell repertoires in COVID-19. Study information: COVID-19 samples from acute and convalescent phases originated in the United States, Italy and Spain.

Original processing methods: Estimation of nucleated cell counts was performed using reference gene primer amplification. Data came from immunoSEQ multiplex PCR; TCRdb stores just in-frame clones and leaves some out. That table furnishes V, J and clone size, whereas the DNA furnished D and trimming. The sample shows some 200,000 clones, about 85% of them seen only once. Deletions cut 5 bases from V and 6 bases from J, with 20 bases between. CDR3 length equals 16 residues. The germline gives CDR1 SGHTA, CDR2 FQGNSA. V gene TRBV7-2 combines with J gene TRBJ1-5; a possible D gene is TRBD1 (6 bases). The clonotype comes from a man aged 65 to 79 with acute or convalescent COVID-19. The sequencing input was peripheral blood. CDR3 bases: TGTGCCAGCAGCCCCTTTCAGTCGGGGGGCGGTCAGCCCCAGCATTTT. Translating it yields CASSPFQSGGGQPQHF.